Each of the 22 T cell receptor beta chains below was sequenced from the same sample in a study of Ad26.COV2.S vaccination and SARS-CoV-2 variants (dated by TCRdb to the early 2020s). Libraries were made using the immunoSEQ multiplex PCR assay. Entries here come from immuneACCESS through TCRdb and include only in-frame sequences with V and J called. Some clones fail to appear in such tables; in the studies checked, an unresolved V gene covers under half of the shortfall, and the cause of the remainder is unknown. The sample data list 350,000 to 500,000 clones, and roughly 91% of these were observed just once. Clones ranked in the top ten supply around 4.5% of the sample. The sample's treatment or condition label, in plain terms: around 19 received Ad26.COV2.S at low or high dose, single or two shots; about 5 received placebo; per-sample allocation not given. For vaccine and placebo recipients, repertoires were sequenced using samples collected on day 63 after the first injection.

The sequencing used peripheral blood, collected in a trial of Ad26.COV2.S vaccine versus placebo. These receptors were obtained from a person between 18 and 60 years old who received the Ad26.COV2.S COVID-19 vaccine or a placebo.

The CDR3 sequence: CASSWEGSNIQYF. CDR3 in DNA: TGTGCCAGCAGCTGGGAGGGGTCGAACATTCAGTACTTC. The chain couples TRBV7-9 to TRBJ2-4; TRBD2 matches 7 bases. The CDR3 totals 13 residues. Looked up from germline, CDR1 is SEHNR and CDR2 is FQNEAQ (reference sequence). Trimming at V came to 4 bases and at J to 7 bases, leaving 4 bases not matched to a gene.

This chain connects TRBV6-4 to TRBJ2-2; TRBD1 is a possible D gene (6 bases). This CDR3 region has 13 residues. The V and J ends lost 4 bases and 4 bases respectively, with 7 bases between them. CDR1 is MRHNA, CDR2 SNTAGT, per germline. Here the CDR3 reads CASSVGGTGELFF. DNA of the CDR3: TGTGCCAGCAGTGTAGGGGGCACCGGGGAGCTGTTTTTT.

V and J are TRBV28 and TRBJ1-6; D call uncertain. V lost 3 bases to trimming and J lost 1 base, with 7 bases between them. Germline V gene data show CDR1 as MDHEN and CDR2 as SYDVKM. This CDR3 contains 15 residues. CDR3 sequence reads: CASSFDGSYNSPLHF. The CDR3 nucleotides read TGTGCCAGCAGTTTCGACGGGTCCTATAATTCACCCCTCCACTTT.

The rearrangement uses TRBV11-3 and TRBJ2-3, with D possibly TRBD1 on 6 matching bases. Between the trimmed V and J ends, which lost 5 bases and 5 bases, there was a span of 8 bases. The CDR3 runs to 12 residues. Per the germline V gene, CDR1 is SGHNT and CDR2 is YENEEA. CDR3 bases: TGTGCCAGCAGCCGAGGGGGAGATACGCAGTATTTT. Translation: CASSRGGDTQYF.

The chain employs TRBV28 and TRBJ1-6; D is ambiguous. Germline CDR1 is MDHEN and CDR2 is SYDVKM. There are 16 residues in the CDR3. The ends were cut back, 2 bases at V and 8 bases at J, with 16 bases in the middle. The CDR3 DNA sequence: TGTGCCAGCAGTTTAATTTCGGAGCCTCTGGATTCACCCCTCCACTTT. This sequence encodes CASSLISEPLDSPLHF. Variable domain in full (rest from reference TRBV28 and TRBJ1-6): DVKVTQSSRYLVKRTGEKVFLECVQDMDHENMFWYRQDPGLGLRLIYFSYDVKMKEKGDIPEGYSVSREKKERFSLILESASTNQTSMYLCASSLISEPLDSPLHFGNGTRLTVT.

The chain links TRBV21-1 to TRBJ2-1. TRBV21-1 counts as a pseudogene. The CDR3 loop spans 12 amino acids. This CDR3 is CASNGTTNEQFF. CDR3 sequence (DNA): TGTGCCAGCAACGGGACGACCAATGAGCAGTTCTTC.

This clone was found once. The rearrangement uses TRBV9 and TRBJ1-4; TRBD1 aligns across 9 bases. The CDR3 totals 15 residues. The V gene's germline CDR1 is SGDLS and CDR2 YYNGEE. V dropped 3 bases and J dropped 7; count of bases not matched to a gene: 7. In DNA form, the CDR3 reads TGTGCCAGCAGCGAGACAGGGGGAAAAAGTGAAAAACTGTTTTTT. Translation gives CASSETGGKSEKLFF. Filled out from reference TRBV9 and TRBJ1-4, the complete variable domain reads DSGVTQTPKHLITATGQRVTLRCSPRSGDLSVYWYQQSLDQGLQFLIQYYNGEERAKGNILERFSAQQFPDLHSELNLSSLELGDSALYFCASSETGGKSEKLFFGSGTQLSVL.

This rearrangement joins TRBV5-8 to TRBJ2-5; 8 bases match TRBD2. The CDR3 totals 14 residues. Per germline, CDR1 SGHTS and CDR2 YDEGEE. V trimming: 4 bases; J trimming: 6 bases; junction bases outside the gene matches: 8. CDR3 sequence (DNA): TGTGCCAGCAGCCTAGGACTAGCCGGGAAGACCCAGTACTTC. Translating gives CASSLGLAGKTQYF.

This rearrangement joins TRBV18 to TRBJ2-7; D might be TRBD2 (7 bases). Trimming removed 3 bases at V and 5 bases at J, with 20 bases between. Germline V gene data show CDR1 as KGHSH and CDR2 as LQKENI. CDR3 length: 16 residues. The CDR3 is CASSPMGPRGANEQYF. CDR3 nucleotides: TGTGCCAGCTCACCGATGGGACCCCGGGGGGCTAACGAGCAGTACTTC.

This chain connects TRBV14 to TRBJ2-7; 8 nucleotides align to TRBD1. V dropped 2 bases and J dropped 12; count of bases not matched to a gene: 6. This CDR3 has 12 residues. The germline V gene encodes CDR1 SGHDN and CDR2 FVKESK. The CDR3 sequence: CASSQRDRRVYF. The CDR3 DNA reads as TGTGCCAGCAGCCAACGGGACAGGCGGGTGTACTTC.

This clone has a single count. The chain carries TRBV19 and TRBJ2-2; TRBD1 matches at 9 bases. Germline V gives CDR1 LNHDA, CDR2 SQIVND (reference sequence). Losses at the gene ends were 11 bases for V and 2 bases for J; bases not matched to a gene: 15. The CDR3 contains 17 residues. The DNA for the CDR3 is TGTGCCCTCGAGGGGGAACCGGGACAGGGAAACACCGGGGAGCTGTTTTTT. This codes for CALEGEPGQGNTGELFF.

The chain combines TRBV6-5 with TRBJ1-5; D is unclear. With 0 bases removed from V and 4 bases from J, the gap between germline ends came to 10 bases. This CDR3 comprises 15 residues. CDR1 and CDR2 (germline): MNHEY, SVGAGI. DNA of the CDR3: TGTGCCAGCAGTTACTCGAGCCAGCAAAATCAGCCCCAGCATTTT. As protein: CASSYSSQQNQPQHF.

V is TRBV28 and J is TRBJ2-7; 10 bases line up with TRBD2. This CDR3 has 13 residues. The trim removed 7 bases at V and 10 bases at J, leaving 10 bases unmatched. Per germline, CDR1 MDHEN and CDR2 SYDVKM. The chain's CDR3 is CASTPPGLARQYF. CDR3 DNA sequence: TGTGCCAGCACTCCTCCGGGACTAGCGCGACAGTACTTC.

In nucleotides, the CDR3 is TGTGCCAGCAGCGGACTAGCGGGACCCCGAAGCGTCTACGAGCAGTACTTC. It codes for CASSGLAGPRSVYEQYF. The chain recombines TRBV6-2 or TRBV6-3 with TRBJ2-7; TRBD2 aligns across 12 bases. The V segment lost 6 bases and the J segment 3 bases; nucleotides outside the gene matches: 12. There are 17 residues in the CDR3. CDR1 MNHEY and CDR2 SVGEGT come from the germline V gene.

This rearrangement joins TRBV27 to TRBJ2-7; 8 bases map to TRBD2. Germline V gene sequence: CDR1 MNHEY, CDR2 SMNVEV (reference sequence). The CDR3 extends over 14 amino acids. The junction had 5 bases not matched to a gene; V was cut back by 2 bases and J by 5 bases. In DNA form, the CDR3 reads TGTGCCAGCAGTTTACGCGGGAGGAGGAACGAGCAGTACTTC. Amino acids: CASSLRGRRNEQYF.

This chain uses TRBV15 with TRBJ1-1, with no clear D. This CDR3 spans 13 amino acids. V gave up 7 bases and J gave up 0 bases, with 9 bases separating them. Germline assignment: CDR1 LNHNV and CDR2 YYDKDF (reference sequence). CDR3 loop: CATKTTMNTEAFF. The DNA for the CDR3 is TGTGCCACCAAGACAACTATGAACACTGAAGCTTTCTTT.

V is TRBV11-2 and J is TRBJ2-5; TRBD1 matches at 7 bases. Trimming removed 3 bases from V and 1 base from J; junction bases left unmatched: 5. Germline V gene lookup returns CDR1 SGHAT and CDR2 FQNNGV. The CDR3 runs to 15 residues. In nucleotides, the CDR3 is TGTGCCAGCAGCTTGATGGGACAGACCCAAGAGACCCAGTACTTC. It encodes CASSLMGQTQETQYF.

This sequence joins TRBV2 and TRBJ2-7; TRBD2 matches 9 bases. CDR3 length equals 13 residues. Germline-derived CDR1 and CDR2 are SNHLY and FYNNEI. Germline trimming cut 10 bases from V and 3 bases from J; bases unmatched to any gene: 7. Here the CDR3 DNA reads TGTGCCACCATGACTAGCGGAGACTACGAGCAGTACTTC. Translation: CATMTSGDYEQYF.

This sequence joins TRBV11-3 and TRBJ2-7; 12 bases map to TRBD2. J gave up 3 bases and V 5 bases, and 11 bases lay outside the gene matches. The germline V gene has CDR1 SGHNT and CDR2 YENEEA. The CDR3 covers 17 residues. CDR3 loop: CASSQVGTSGPYYEQYF. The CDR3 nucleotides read TGTGCCAGCAGCCAGGTAGGGACTAGCGGGCCCTACTACGAGCAGTACTTC. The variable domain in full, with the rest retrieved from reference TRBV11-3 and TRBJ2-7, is EAGVVQSPRYKIIEKKQPVAFWCNPISGHNTLYWYLQNLGQGPELLIRYENEEAVDDSQLPKDRFSAERLKGVDSTLKIQPAELGDSAVYLCASSQVGTSGPYYEQYFGPGTRLTVT.

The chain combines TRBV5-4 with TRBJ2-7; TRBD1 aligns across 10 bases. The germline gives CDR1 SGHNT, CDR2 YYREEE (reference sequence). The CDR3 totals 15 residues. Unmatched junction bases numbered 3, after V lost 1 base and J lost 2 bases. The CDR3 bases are TGTGCCAGCAGCTTGACCGGGACAGGGGCCTACGAGCAGTACTTC. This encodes CASSLTGTGAYEQYF.

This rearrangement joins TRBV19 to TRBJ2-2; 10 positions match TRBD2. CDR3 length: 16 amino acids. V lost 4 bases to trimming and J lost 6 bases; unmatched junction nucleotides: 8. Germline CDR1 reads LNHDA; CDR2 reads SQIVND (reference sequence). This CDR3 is CASSSSGRPPSGELFF. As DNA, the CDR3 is TGTGCCAGTAGTAGTAGCGGGAGGCCCCCCTCCGGGGAGCTGTTTTTT.

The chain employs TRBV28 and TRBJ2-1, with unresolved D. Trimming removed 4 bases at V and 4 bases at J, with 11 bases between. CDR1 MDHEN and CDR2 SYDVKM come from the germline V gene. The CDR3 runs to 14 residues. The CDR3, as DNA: TGTGCCAGCAGTTCGAACCCGGTATACAATGAGCAGTTCTTC. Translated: CASSSNPVYNEQFF. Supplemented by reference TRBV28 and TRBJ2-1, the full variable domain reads DVKVTQSSRYLVKRTGEKVFLECVQDMDHENMFWYRQDPGLGLRLIYFSYDVKMKEKGDIPEGYSVSREKKERFSLILESASTNQTSMYLCASSSNPVYNEQFFGPGTRLTVL.